The T cell receptor beta chain described here comes from a study of OX40 agonist ivuxolimab in advanced cancers. Context from the whole study: Ivuxolimab was an agonistic, fully human IgG2 monoclonal antibody directed against OX40 (CD134), a costimulatory receptor. The monotherapy dose-escalation portion (N of about 47 patients) of the phase I ivuxolimab trial is reported in the paper. Of the roughly 51 patients in dose escalation, some 20 had hepatocellular carcinoma, some 15 had melanoma, 9 had renal cell carcinoma and 9 had head and neck cancer. Three dose-escalation patients achieved partial responses, one with hepatocellular carcinoma and two with cutaneous melanoma. A male proportion of 75% to 85% and a mean age of approximately 60 years, ranging from roughly 23 to 80, were recorded for the dose-escalation cohort. The purpose of peripheral TCRbeta sequencing was to test whether ivuxolimab changed TCR sequence diversity and led to clonal T-cell expansion. Patients were allowed to have had prior anti-PD-1, anti-PD-L1 or anti-CTLA-4 therapy, and roughly two fifths of the dose-escalation patients had been treated with checkpoint inhibitors. Intravenous ivuxolimab was administered to patients every 2 weeks at six dose levels: 0.01, 0.1, 0.3, 1.5, 3 and 10 mg/kg. The research as a whole found: Low levels of normalized T-cell clonal expansion were also shown by some nonresponding patients. On average, CD8+ T cells showed more expanded clones than CD4+ T cells after ivuxolimab. Antigen specificity was not determined for the clonally expanded peripheral T cells. Partial responders in the 0.1-3.0 mg/kg groups had among the lowest normalized peripheral clonal expansion, especially among CD8+ T cells. At doses of 0.1 to 3.0 mg/kg, clonal expansion of both CD4+ and CD8+ blood T cells was observed from baseline to week 6.

Inclusive of the bounding cysteine and phenylalanine, the CDR3 is 15 residues long. The entry retains the CDR3 DNA only, 45 bases that are in frame from base 1. The germline V gene sets CDR1 to ENHRY and CDR2 to SYGVKD. V has 3 bases trimmed and J has 6 bases trimmed; junction bases matching no gene number 11. The trial excluded patients who had a history of autoimmune disease or who were on systemic immunosuppression. Peripheral blood for TCR sequencing was collected from all dose cohorts at baseline, on cycle 4 day 1, and on cycle 7 day 1. The samples were taken from a phase I, first-in-human, multicenter, open-label dose-escalation trial of ivuxolimab. Adults with locally advanced or metastatic head and neck squamous cell, hepatocellular, melanoma or renal cell carcinoma were enrolled in the trial. Before TCR sequencing, CD4+ and CD8+ T cells were separately sorted from peripheral blood. For sequencing of the TCRbeta CDR3 region, genomic DNA was extracted from the sorted cells. TCRbeta CDR3 regions were sequenced using the immunoSEQ Assay. Imported from immuneACCESS, the table was reduced by TCRdb to in-frame sequences with V and J called. These copies leave out some clones; in studies compared against another copy, an unresolved V gene accounts for under half, and the cause of the remainder is not known. Across this sample there are more than 50,000 clones, with 89% seen only once. The top ten clonotypes cover about 12% of the sample.

This clone turned up a few times. Its antigen has not been determined. Per-base quality was not reported, and no clone a single base away is much larger than it. The sample in question was CD4+ or CD8+ T cells sorted from blood, obtained in a trial of the OX40 agonist ivuxolimab. The chain was built from TRBV10-3 and TRBJ2-7, with 7 bases in between that match TRBD1. This clonotype originated in an adult with an advanced solid tumor such as melanoma, head and neck, liver or kidney cancer. The DNA sequence is given as TGTGCCATCAGTGACTTTCGGGACAGAGTCGGCGAGCAGTACTTC. Protein translation: CAISDFRDRVGEQYF.